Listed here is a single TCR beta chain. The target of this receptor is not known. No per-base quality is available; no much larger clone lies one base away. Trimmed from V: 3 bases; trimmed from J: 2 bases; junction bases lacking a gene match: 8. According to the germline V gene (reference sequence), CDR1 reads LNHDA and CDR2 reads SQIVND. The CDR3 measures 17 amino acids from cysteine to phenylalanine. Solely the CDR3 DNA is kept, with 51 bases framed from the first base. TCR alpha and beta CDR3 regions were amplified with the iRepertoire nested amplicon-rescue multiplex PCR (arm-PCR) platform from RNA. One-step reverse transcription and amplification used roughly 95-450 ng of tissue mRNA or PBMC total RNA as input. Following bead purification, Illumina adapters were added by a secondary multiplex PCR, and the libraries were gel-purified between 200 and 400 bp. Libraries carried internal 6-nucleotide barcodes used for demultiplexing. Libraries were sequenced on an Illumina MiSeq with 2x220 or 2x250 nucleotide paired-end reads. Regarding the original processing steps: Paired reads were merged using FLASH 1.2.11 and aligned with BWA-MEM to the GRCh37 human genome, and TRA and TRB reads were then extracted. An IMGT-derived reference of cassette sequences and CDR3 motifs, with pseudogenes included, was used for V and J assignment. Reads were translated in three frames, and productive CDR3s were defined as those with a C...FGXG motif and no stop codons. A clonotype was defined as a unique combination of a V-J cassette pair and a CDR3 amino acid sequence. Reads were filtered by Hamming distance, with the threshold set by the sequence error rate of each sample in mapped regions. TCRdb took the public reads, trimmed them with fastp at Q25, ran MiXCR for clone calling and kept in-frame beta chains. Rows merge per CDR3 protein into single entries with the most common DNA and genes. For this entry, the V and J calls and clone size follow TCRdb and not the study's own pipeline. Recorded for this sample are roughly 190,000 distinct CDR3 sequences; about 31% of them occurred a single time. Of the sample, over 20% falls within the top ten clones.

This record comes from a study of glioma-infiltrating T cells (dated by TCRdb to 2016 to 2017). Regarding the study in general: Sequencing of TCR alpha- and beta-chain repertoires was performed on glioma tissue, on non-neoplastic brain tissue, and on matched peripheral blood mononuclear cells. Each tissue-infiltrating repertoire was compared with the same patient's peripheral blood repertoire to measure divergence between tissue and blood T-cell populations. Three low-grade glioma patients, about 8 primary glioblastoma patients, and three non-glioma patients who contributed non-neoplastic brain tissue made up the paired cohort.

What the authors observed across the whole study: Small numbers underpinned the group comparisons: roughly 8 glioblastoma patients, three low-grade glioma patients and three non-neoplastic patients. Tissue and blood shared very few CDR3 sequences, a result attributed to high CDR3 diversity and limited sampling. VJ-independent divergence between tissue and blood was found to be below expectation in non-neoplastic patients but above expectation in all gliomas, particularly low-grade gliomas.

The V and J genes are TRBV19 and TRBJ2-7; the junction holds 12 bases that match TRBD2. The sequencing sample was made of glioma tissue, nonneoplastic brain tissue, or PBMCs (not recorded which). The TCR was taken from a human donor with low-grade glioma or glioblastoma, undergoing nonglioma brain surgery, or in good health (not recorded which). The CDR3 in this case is CASSMVAGLAGTYEQYF. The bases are TGTGCCAGTAGTATGGTAGCAGGACTAGCGGGAACCTACGAGCAGTACTTC.